The 11 T cell receptor beta chains given below trace back to one sample, sequenced in a study of blood T cell repertoires in COVID-19. The table came from immunoSEQ multiplex PCR; TCRdb's copy has only in-frame clones and leaves some out. Of 200,000 to 300,000 clones in the sample, approximately 92% were seen once. Sequencing was done on a sample of peripheral blood. The receptors stem from a person aged 18 to 30 with COVID-19, enrolled during active disease.

The CDR3 reads CASSESTRYGYTF. The DNA for the CDR3 is TGTGCCAGCAGTGAATCAACGAGGTATGGCTACACCTTC. The genes are TRBV25-1 and TRBJ1-2; D gene uncertain. CDR1 is MGHDK and CDR2 is SYGVNS in the germline V gene. This CDR3 comprises 13 residues. V lost 1 base and J 5 bases, leaving 8 bases between the germline ends.

The chain has TRBV4-3 and TRBJ2-3, with 7 bases matching TRBD1. The germline gives CDR1 LGHNA, CDR2 YSLEER. J lost 4 bases, V lost 1 base, and 5 bases had no gene match. The length of the CDR3 is 15 residues. This chain's CDR3 is CASSQGAGGADTQYF. The CDR3 region has the DNA TGCGCCAGCAGCCAAGGGGCAGGGGGAGCAGATACGCAGTATTTT.

The rearrangement joins TRBV5-4 to TRBJ2-1, with D perhaps matching TRBD2 (5 bases). CDR1 is SGHNT, CDR2 YYREEE, per germline (reference sequence). V was trimmed by 7 bases and J by 0 bases, leaving 11 bases between them. CDR3 length equals 14 residues. The CDR3 sequence is CASQQGSSYNEQFF. The DNA for the CDR3 is TGTGCCAGCCAACAAGGGAGCTCCTACAATGAGCAGTTCTTC. The variable domain in full, with the rest retrieved from reference TRBV5-4 and TRBJ2-1, is ETGVTQSPTHLIKTRGQQVTLRCSSQSGHNTVSWYQQALGQGPQFIFQYYREEENGRGNFPPRFSGLQFPNYSSELNVNALELDDSALYLCASQQGSSYNEQFFGPGTRLTVL.

The genes are TRBV7-2 and TRBJ2-2, with 7 bases matching TRBD2. This CDR3 region has 17 residues. The V and J ends lost 5 bases and 3 bases, in that order; junction bases with no gene match: 12. The germline V gene has CDR1 SGHTA and CDR2 FQGNSA. CDR3 coding DNA: TGTGCCAGCAGCGCAACGCCGGGACTATCCTACACCGGGGAGCTGTTTTTT. Translation gives CASSATPGLSYTGELFF. Looking up the rest from reference TRBV7-2 and TRBJ2-2 gives the full variable domain: GAGVSQSPSNKVTEKGKDVELRCDPISGHTALYWYRQSLGQGLEFLIYFQGNSAPDKSGLPSDRFSAERTGGSVSTLTIQRTQQEDSAVYLCASSATPGLSYTGELFFGEGSRLTVL.

V is TRBV14 and J is TRBJ2-2; D ambiguous. The CDR3 is made up of 15 amino acids. Between the trimmed V and J ends, which lost 6 bases and 4 bases, there was a span of 15 bases. CDR1 and CDR2 from the germline V gene are SGHDN and FVKESK. The CDR3 DNA reads TGTGCCAGCAGTGTCAAGTACGAGGTCACCGGGGAGCTGTTTTTT. This codes for CASSVKYEVTGELFF.

The CDR3 DNA sequence: TGCAGCGTACAGGGAAGCACCGGGGAGCTGTTTTTT. This codes for CSVQGSTGELFF. The chain employs TRBV29-1 and TRBJ2-2, with D perhaps matching TRBD1 (6 bases). Germline CDR1 reads SQVTM; CDR2 reads ANQGSEA. CDR3 length equals 12 residues. V was cut by 6 bases and J by 4 bases, with 9 bases left in between.

The rearrangement uses TRBV28 and TRBJ2-1; TRBD1 is a possible D gene (5 bases). This CDR3 comprises 13 residues. Between the trimmed V and J ends, which lost 7 bases and 3 bases, there was a span of 10 bases. CDR1 and CDR2 from the germline V gene are MDHEN and SYDVKM. The CDR3 sequence is CASKDRFYNEQFF. CDR3 DNA sequence: TGTGCCAGCAAAGACAGATTCTACAATGAGCAGTTCTTC.

The chain is built from TRBV4-1 and TRBJ2-1; TRBD1 aligns across 7 bases. The CDR3 sequence is 13 residues long. The germline gives CDR1 MGHRA, CDR2 YSYEKL. The J segment lost 10 bases and the V segment lost 0 bases, leaving 3 bases of the junction unmatched. CDR3 bases: TGCGCCAGCAGCCAAGAAAGGGGGCCAGAGCAGTTCTTC. Its protein product is CASSQERGPEQFF.

This clone was counted a few times. CDR3 in DNA: TGTGCCAGCAGCGTAGCTGGACTAGCGGGAGCGGATGAGCAGTTCTTC. Its translation is CASSVAGLAGADEQFF. V usage is TRBV9 and J usage is TRBJ2-1, with 13 bases matching TRBD2. Germline-derived CDR1 and CDR2 are SGDLS and YYNGEE. This CDR3 has 16 amino acids. Trimming at V came to 0 bases and at J to 8 bases, leaving 5 bases not matched to a gene.

This chain links TRBV5-6 with TRBJ1-6; TRBD1 matches 8 bases. Losses at the gene ends were 2 bases for V and 3 bases for J; bases not matched to a gene: 7. Germline CDR1 and CDR2: SGHDT and YYEEEE. This CDR3 has 17 residues. The CDR3 spells CASSLPTGGDYNSPLHF. CDR3 nucleotide sequence: TGTGCCAGCAGCTTACCTACAGGGGGGGACTATAATTCACCCCTCCACTTT.

V and J are TRBV16 and TRBJ1-5; no firm D call. The CDR3 has 14 residues. V dropped 7 bases and J dropped 2 bases, with 12 bases sitting between them. Germline-derived CDR1 and CDR2 are KGHSY and FQNENV. Here the CDR3 reads CASTHEGGNQPQHF. Here the CDR3 DNA reads TGTGCCAGCACCCACGAGGGAGGCAATCAGCCCCAGCATTTT.